This T cell receptor (beta chain) was observed in a study of blood T cell repertoires in COVID-19. The length of the CDR3 is 16 residues. V lost 1 base and J 5 bases, leaving 15 bases between the germline ends. Germline V gene data show CDR1 as WNHNN and CDR2 as SYGVQD (reference sequence). The table came from immunoSEQ multiplex PCR; TCRdb's copy has only in-frame clones and leaves some out. Of about 160,000 clones listed, roughly 80% are singletons. This TCR came from a man in his 70s with acute or convalescent COVID-19. Sequencing was done on a sample of peripheral blood. V usage is TRBV10-1 and J usage is TRBJ2-1; the D gene is possibly TRBD2 (5 bases). The CDR3: CASSEYGSRGHNEQFF. CDR3 DNA sequence: TGCGCCAGCAGTGAGTATGGCTCCCGCGGGCACAATGAGCAGTTCTTC.